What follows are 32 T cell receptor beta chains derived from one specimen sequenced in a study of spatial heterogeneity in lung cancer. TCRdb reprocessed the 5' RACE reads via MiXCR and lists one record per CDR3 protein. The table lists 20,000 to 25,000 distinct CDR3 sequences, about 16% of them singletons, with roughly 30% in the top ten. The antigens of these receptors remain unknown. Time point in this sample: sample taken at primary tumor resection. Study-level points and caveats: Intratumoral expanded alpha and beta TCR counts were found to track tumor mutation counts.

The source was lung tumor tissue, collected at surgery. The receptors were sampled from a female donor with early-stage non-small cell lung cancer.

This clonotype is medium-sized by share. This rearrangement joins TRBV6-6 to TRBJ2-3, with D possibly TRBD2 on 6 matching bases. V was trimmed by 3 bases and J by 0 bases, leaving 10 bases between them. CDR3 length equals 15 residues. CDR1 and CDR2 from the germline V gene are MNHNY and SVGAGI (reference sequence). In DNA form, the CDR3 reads TGTGCCAGCAGTTATTCGGCGGGAAGCACAGATACGCAGTATTTT. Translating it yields CASSYSAGSTDTQYF.

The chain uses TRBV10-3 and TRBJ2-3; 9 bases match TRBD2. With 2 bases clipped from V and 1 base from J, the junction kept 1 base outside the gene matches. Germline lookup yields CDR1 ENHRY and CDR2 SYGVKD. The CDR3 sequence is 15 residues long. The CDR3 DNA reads TGTGCCATCAGTGAGCAGCGGGAGGGCACAGATACGCAGTATTTT. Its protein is CAISEQREGTDTQYF.

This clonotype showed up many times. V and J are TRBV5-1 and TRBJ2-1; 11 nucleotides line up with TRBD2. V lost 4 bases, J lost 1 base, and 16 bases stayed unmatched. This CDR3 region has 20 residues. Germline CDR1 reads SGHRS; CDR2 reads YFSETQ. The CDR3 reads CASSPQLAGVRSASYNEQFF. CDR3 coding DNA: TGCGCCAGCAGCCCCCAACTAGCGGGAGTACGGAGTGCGTCCTACAATGAGCAGTTCTTC.

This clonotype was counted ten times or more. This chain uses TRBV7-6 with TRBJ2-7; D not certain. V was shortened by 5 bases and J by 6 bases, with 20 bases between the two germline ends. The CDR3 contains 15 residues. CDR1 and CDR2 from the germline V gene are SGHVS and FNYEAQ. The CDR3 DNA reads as TGTGCCAGCAGCCAAAACGTCGAGCCGACGGGCGAGCAGTACTTC. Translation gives CASSQNVEPTGEQYF.

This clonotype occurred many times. The CDR3 spells CASSDQQGLGSGANVLTF. The DNA for the CDR3 is TGTGCCAGCAGTGATCAACAGGGCCTGGGCTCTGGGGCCAACGTCCTGACTTTC. The rearrangement uses TRBV27 and TRBJ2-6; possible D gene TRBD1, 6 bases. The CDR3 extends over 18 amino acids. V shed 5 bases and J shed 0 bases, with 17 bases lying between them. Germline lookup yields CDR1 MNHEY and CDR2 SMNVEV (reference sequence).

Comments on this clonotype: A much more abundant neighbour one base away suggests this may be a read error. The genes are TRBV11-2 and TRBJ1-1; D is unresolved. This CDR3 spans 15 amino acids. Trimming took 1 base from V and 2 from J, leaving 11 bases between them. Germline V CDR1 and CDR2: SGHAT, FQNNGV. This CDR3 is CASSLGAAINTEAFF. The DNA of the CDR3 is TGTGCCAGCAGCTTAGGTGCAGCCATAAACACTGAAGCTTTCTTT.

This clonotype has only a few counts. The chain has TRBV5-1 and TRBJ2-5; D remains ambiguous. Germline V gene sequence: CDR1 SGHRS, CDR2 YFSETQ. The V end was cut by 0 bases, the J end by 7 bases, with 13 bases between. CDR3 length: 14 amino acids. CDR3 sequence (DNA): TGCGCCAGCAGCTTGGAGATAGCTGAAACGACCCAGTACTTC. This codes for CASSLEIAETTQYF.

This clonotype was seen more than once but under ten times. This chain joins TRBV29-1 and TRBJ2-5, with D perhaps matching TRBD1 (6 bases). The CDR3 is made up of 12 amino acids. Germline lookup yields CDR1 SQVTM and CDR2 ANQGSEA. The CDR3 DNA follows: TGCAGTTACCGAGGGGGTCCGGAGACCCAGTACTTC. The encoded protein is CSYRGGPETQYF.

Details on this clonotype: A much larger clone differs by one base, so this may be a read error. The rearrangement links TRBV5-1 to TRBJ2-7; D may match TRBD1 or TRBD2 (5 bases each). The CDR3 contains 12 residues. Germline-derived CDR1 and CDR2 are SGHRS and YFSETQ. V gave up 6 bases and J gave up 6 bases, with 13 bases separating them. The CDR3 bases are TGCGCCAGCAACTCTGGGGGTGCCGAGCAGTACTTC. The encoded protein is CASNSGGAEQYF.

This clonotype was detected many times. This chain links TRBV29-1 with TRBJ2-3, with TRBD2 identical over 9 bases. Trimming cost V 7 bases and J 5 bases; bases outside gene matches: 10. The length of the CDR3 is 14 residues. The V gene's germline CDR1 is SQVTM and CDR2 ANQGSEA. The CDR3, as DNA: TGCAGCGCCCCGACTAGCGGACAAGTAGATACGCAGTATTTT. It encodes CSAPTSGQVDTQYF.

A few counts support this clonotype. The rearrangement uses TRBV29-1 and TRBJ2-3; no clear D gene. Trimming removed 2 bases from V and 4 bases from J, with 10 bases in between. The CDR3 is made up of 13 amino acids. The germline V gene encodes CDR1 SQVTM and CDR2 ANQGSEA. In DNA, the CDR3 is TGCAGCGTTGAAATTCGTCCGGCAGATACGCAGTATTTT. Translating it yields CSVEIRPADTQYF.

The CDR3 DNA reads TGTGCCAGCAGTTCGTTAGCGGGAGAGGGCTCTTACAATGAGCAGTTCTTC. It codes for CASSSLAGEGSYNEQFF. The V and J genes are TRBV6-6 and TRBJ2-1; 9 nucleotides agree with TRBD2. Germline lookup yields CDR1 MNHNY and CDR2 SVGAGI (reference sequence). V lost 4 bases to trimming and J lost 4 bases; unmatched junction nucleotides: 11. This CDR3 has 17 amino acids.

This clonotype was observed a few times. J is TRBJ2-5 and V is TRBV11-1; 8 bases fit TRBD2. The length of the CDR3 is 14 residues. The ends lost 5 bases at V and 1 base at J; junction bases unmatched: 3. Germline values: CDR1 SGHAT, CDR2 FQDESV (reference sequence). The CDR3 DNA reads TGTGCCAGCAGCCCCGGGACTAGCCAAGAGACCCAGTACTTC. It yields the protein CASSPGTSQETQYF. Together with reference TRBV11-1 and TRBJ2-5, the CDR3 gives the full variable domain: EAEVAQSPRYKITEKSQAVAFWCDPISGHATLYWYRQILGQGPELLVQFQDESVVDDSQLPKDRFSAERLKGVDSTLKIQPAELGDSAMYLCASSPGTSQETQYFGPGTRLLVL.

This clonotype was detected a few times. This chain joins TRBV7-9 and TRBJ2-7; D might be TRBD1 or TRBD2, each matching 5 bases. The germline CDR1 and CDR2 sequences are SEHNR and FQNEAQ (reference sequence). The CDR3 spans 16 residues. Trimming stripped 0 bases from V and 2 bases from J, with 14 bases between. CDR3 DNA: TGTGCCAGCAGCTTAGCCTCGGGACCGACTACCTACGAGCAGTACTTC. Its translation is CASSLASGPTTYEQYF.

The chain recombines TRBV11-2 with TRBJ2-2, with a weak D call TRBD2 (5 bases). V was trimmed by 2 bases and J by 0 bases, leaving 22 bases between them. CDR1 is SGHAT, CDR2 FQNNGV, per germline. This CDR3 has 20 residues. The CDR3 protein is CASSLWVGAAPPSNTGELFF. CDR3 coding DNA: TGTGCCAGCAGCTTATGGGTCGGAGCGGCTCCGCCCTCGAACACCGGGGAGCTGTTTTTT.

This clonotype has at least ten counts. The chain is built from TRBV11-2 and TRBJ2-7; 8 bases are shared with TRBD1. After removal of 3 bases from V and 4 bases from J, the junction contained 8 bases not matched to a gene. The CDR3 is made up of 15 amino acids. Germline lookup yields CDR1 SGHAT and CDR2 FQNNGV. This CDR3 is CASSLTPGQDYEQYF. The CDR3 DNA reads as TGTGCCAGCAGCTTGACGCCGGGACAGGATTACGAGCAGTACTTC.

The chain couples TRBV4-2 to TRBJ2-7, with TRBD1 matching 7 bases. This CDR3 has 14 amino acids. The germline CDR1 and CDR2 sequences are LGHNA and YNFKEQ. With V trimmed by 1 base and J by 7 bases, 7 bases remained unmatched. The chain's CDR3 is CASSQGQGQEEQYF. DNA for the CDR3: TGTGCCAGCAGCCAAGGACAGGGACAAGAAGAGCAGTACTTC.

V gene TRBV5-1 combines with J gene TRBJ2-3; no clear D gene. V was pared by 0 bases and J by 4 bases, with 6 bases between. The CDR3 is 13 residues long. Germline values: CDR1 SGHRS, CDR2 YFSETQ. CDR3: CASSLDDSDTQYF. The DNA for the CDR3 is TGCGCCAGCAGCTTGGATGACTCAGATACGCAGTATTTT.

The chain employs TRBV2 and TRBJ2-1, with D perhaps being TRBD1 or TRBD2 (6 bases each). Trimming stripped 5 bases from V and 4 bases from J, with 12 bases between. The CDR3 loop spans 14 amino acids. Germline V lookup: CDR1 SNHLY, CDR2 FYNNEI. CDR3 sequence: CASSTSRGYNEQFF. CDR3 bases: TGTGCCAGCAGTACTAGCAGGGGATACAATGAGCAGTTCTTC.

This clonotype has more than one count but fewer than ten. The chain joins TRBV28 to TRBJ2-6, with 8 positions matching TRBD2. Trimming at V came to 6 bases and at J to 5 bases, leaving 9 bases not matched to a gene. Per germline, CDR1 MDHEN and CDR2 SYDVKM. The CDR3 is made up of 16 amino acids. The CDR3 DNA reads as TGTGCCAGCAGCTTAGCGGGGCTATTTCGGGCCAACGTCCTGACTTTC. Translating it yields CASSLAGLFRANVLTF.

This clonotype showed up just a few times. The CDR3 loop is CASSNSGNYNEQFF. DNA of the CDR3: TGTGCCAGCAGCAATAGCGGGAACTACAATGAGCAGTTCTTC. The V and J genes are TRBV6-6 and TRBJ2-1; 8 bases agree with TRBD2. The V segment lost 6 bases and the J segment 3 bases; nucleotides outside the gene matches: 4. This CDR3 region has 14 residues. Per germline, CDR1 MNHNY and CDR2 SVGAGI (reference sequence).

The CDR3 here is CASSLDPSVYYEQYF. DNA of the CDR3: TGTGCCAGCAGCTTAGACCCTAGCGTCTACTACGAGCAGTACTTC. The rearrangement uses TRBV7-2 and TRBJ2-7; maybe TRBD2 (6 bases). In germline, CDR1 is SGHTA, CDR2 FQGNSA. Deletions cut 1 base from V and 3 bases from J, with 13 bases between. This CDR3 has 15 residues.

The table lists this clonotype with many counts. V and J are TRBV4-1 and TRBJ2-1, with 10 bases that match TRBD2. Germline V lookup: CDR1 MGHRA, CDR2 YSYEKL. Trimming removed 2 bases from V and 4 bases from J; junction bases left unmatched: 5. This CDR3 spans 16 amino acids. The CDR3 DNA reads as TGCGCCAGCAGCCAACCTACTAGCGGGGTGTACAATGAGCAGTTCTTC. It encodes CASSQPTSGVYNEQFF.

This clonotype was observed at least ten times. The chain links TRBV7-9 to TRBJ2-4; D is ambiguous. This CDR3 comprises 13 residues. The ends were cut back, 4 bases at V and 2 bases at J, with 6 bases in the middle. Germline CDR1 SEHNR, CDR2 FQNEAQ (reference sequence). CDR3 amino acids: CASSWRTKNIQYF. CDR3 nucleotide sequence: TGTGCCAGCAGCTGGAGAACCAAAAACATTCAGTACTTC.

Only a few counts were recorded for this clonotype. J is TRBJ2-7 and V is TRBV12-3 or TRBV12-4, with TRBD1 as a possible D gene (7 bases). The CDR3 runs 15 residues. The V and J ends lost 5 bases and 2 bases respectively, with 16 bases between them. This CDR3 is CASSPQGGGPYEQYF. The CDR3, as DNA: TGTGCCAGCAGTCCCCAGGGGGGAGGCCCCTACGAGCAGTACTTC.

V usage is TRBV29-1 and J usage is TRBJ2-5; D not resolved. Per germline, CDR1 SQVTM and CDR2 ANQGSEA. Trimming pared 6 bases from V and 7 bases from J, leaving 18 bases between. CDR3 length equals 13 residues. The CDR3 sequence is CSVPEAGRVTQYF. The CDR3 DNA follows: TGCAGCGTCCCCGAGGCTGGTAGGGTGACCCAGTACTTC.

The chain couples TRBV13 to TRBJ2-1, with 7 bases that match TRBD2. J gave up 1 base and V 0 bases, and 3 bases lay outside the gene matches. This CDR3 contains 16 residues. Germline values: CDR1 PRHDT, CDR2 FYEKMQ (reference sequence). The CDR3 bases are TGTGCCAGCAGCTTAGGATTAGCGGGTTCCTACAATGAGCAGTTCTTC. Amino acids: CASSLGLAGSYNEQFF.

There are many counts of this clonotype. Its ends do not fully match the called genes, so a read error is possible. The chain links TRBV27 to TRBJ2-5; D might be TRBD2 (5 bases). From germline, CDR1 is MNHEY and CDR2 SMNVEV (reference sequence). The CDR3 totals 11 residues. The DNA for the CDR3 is TGTGCCATCGGACTGTATATGAGTTGGGGCTTC. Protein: CAIGLYMSWGF.

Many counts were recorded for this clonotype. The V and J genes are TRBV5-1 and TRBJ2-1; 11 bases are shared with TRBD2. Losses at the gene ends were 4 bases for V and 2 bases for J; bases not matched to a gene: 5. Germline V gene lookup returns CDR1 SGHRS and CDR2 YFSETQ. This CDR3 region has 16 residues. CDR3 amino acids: CASSPILAGAYNEQFF. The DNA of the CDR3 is TGCGCCAGCAGCCCAATACTAGCGGGAGCCTACAATGAGCAGTTCTTC.

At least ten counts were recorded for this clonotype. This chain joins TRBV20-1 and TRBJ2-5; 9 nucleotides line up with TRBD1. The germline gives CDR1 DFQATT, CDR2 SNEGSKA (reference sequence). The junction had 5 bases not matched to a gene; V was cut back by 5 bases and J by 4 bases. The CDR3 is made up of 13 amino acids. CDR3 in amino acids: CSAGRDRAETQYF. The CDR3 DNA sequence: TGCAGTGCTGGGAGGGACAGGGCAGAGACCCAGTACTTC.

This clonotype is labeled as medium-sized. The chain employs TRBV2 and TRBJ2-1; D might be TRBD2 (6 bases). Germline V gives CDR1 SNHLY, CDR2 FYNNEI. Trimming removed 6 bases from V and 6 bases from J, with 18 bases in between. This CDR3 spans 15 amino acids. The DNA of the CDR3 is TGTGCCAGCAGCCCCAGGCAGCGGGTTCGCAATGAGCAGTTCTTC. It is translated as CASSPRQRVRNEQFF.

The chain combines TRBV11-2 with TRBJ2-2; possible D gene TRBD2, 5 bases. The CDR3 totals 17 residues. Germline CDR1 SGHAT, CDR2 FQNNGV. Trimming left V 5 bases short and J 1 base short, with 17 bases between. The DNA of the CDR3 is TGTGCCAGCAGCGCCGGAGGTTGGCGGAGGAACACCGGGGAGCTGTTTTTT. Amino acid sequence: CASSAGGWRRNTGELFF.